A single T cell receptor (beta chain) is shown here with its context. What it recognizes is unknown. Collection occurred without any documented infections or immune events in donors. The data derive from a study of identifying expanded T cells in peripheral blood. CDR3 length: 17 amino acids. Germline V gene data show CDR1 as LGHNA and CDR2 as YSLEER. Trimming removed 0 bases at V and 0 bases at J, with 14 bases between. Using immunoSEQ multiplex PCR, the repertoire was profiled, and TCRdb retains in-frame clones only, with some absent. The sample holds about 98,000 clones, approximately 90% seen once. Overall study findings and caveats: Roughly 1.2 clones differed between technical replicates, versus roughly 17 and 20 over time. Across healthy donors, higher total template counts meant significantly greater roughly 2-week count variance.

The sequencing input was blood. The chain joins TRBV4-3 to TRBJ1-2; D remains ambiguous. This clonotype was sampled from a person aged 18-69 years in good health. The CDR3 reads CASSQDIVPGTNYGYTF. DNA of the CDR3: TGCGCCAGCAGCCAAGATATCGTCCCAGGAACTAACTATGGCTACACCTTC.